This entry lists 13 T cell receptor beta chains sequenced from one sample in a study of blood T cells in healthy people across ages. A J-beta primer mix and a sample-barcoded 5' primer were used in a second PCR of roughly 6 to 11 cycles. MiXCR, applied by TCRdb to the 5' RACE reads, yields one record per CDR3 protein. This repertoire shows 1 million or so distinct CDR3 sequences, about 23% found once; its top ten account for about 0.72%. The same specimen was also included in a second study, on T cells of mothers and their children.

Input material: blood. These receptors were collected from a girl aged 2-10 years in good health.

This clonotype came up a few times. One junction end disagrees with the germline gene, perhaps due to a read error. The chain employs TRBV12-3 or TRBV12-4 and TRBJ2-5; D assignment may be TRBD1 or TRBD2 (6 bases each). This CDR3 is built from 11 residues. CDR3 bases: TGTGCCAGCAGTTTAGGGGGGGCGGAGTTCTTC. It specifies CASSLGGAEFF.

The chain joins TRBV2 to TRBJ2-4; D is perhaps TRBD2 (6 bases). The V gene's germline CDR1 is SNHLY and CDR2 FYNNEI. This CDR3 spans 15 amino acids. V lost 2 bases, J lost 6 bases, and 14 bases lay in between. The CDR3 protein is CASSELNSGGNIQYF. The CDR3 region has the DNA TGTGCCAGCAGTGAATTAAATAGCGGAGGAAACATTCAGTACTTC.

The genes are TRBV5-1 and TRBJ2-3; 7 bases are shared with TRBD1. Germline-derived CDR1 and CDR2 are SGHRS and YFSETQ. V was clipped by 1 base and J by 3 bases; unmatched bases: 8. The CDR3 sequence is 16 residues long. The CDR3 loop is CASSLRTGDGTDTQYF. CDR3 nucleotides: TGCGCCAGCAGCTTGCGAACAGGGGATGGAACAGATACGCAGTATTTT.

This clonotype has only a few counts. V usage is TRBV24-1 and J usage is TRBJ2-5; perhaps TRBD1 as D (5 bases). The CDR3 consists of 12 residues. CDR1 is KGHDR, CDR2 SFDVKD, per germline. Trimming took off 5 bases at V and 3 bases at J, with 6 bases between the two ends. CDR3 sequence reads: CATSVGEETQYF. CDR3 DNA sequence: TGTGCCACCAGTGTAGGGGAAGAGACCCAGTACTTC.

This clonotype was counted between two and nine times. This chain links TRBV5-1 with TRBJ1-4, with D possibly matching TRBD1 (6 bases). Trimming took 3 bases from V and 8 from J, leaving 11 bases between them. The length of the CDR3 is 13 residues. Looked up from germline, CDR1 is SGHRS and CDR2 is YFSETQ. CDR3 protein: CASSSRDKEKLFF. The DNA of the CDR3 is TGCGCCAGCAGCTCTCGGGACAAGGAAAAACTGTTTTTT.

V and J are TRBV20-1 and TRBJ2-7; D is perhaps TRBD2 (5 bases). Judging by the DNA end, TRBJ2-5 fits better; the J call may be wrong. The germline V gene encodes CDR1 DFQATT and CDR2 SNEGSKA (reference sequence). CDR3 length: 14 amino acids. In DNA form, the CDR3 reads TGCAGTGCCCACCACGATAGGCCGGGGGAGACCCAGTACTTC. Its translation: CSAHHDRPGETQYF.

This clonotype was seen ten or more times. V is TRBV27 and J is TRBJ2-5; D remains unclear. The germline gives CDR1 MNHEY, CDR2 SMNVEV (reference sequence). The V gene lost 8 bases and the J gene lost 0 bases, with 7 bases spanning the gap. CDR3 length: 12 residues. CDR3 amino acids: CASAGYQETQYF. DNA for the CDR3: TGTGCCAGCGCTGGGTACCAAGAGACCCAGTACTTC.

This clonotype occurred a few times. This chain joins TRBV20-1 and TRBJ2-5; possible D gene TRBD2, 9 bases. Germline CDR1 DFQATT, CDR2 SNEGSKA (reference sequence). The CDR3 has 19 residues. Trimming removed 5 bases from V and 7 bases from J, with 35 bases in between. DNA for the CDR3: TGCAGTGCTCCATTGGGACAGGAAGGGGTCCTAGCGGGAAAGGGGACCCAGTACTTC. Amino acid sequence: CSAPLGQEGVLAGKGTQYF.

This clonotype was detected only a few times. The chain combines TRBV11-3 with TRBJ2-1; perhaps TRBD1 as D (6 bases). The CDR3 is 13 residues long. Trimming stripped 1 base from V and 9 bases from J, with 10 bases between. Germline CDR1 is SGHNT and CDR2 is YENEEA. DNA of the CDR3: TGTGCCAGCAGCTTAGTGGGGGCGGCTGAGCAGTTCTTC. This gives the protein CASSLVGAAEQFF.

This clonotype was detected ten times or more. The V call is TRBV10-3, the J call TRBJ2-5; 11 bases are a match to TRBD2. Germline V gene lookup returns CDR1 ENHRY and CDR2 SYGVKD. The junction had 10 bases not matched to a gene; V was cut back by 4 bases and J by 3 bases. The CDR3 consists of 17 residues. This CDR3 is CAISGHRLGLAEETQYF. The CDR3 nucleotides read TGTGCCATCAGTGGCCACCGATTGGGACTAGCGGAAGAGACCCAGTACTTC.

The chain is built from TRBV12-3 or TRBV12-4 and TRBJ2-2; D remains ambiguous. The CDR3 length is 17 residues. The ends were cut back, 8 bases at V and 0 bases at J, with 19 bases in the middle. The CDR3 DNA is TGTGCCAGCGCCCTTGATTCGAGTTGGACGAACACCGGGGAGCTGTTTTTT. It is translated as CASALDSSWTNTGELFF.

The chain links TRBV6-2 or TRBV6-3 to TRBJ2-7; possible D gene TRBD2, 5 bases. V was pared by 6 bases and J by 11 bases, with 20 bases between. The V gene's germline CDR1 is MNHEY and CDR2 SVGEGT. This CDR3 comprises 13 residues. CDR3 protein: CASSSDGGLKEYF. CDR3 DNA: TGTGCCAGCAGCTCTGATGGAGGTCTTAAGGAGTACTTC.

Regarding this clonotype: The germline gene is not matched at one end of the junction; a read error may be the cause. V and J are TRBV7-8 and TRBJ2-1; TRBD1 agrees at 7 bases. Germline V gives CDR1 SGHVS, CDR2 FQNEAQ. The CDR3 has 13 amino acids. CDR3 amino acids: CASSRGTDNGQFF. CDR3 DNA: TGTGCCAGCAGCCGAGGGACAGACAATGGGCAGTTCTTC.